The T cell receptor beta chain described here comes from a study of blood T cell repertoires in COVID-19. As for the study in general: The study drew acute and convalescent COVID-19 samples from the United States, Italy and Spain. PBMCs, B-cell-depleted T cells, or T cells were the source of the cDNA or gDNA that made up the material.

Authors' methods: How many nucleated cells were present was estimated from reference gene primer amplification. Produced via immunoSEQ multiplex PCR; TCRdb's table is partial and in-frame only. Clonal size and the V and J genes are those of that table, whereas D and trimming came from the DNA. The profile shows about 68,000 clones, just over 85% of them singletons. V lost 5 bases and J 7 bases, leaving 12 bases between the germline ends. The CDR3 spans 12 residues. The germline CDR1 and CDR2 sequences are LNHDA and SQIVND (reference sequence). The sequencing input was peripheral blood. This sequence joins TRBV19 and TRBJ2-7; tentative D call: TRBD2 (5 bases). The receptor comes from a young man with acute or convalescent COVID-19. The CDR3 is CASSALGVEQYF. The CDR3 DNA is TGTGCCAGTAGTGCTCTCGGGGTAGAGCAGTACTTC.